This is a list of T cell receptor beta chains from one sample in a study. TCRdb itself ran the RT-PCR reads through MiXCR, one entry per CDR3 protein. The sample holds 650,000 to 800,000 distinct CDR3 sequences, 12% to 15% seen once. Sequencing was carried out using memory CD4+ T cells from blood. Every receptor here comes from a female donor in good health, serving as a healthy control. CDR3s include the opening cysteine and the closing phenylalanine or tryptophan. The D gene is left open where the match is weak. Expanded clones get a size class; other rows say once, few or many, or leave the size out.

j_call clone_size v_call d_call cdr3_length cdr3_aa cdr3_nt
TRBJ1-2 few TRBV27 NA 17 CASSFWGGTATNYGYTF TGTGCCAGCAGTTTTTGGGGAGGCACGGCTACTAACTATGGCTACACCTTC
TRBJ2-1 NA TRBV7-6 NA 15 CASSLGRPLYNEQFF TGTGCCAGCAGCTTAGGGAGACCTCTCTACAATGAGCAGTTCTTC
TRBJ2-1 NA TRBV7-9 NA 15 CASSNNLGFYNEQFF TGTGCCAGCAGTAACAACCTCGGGTTCTATAATGAGCAGTTCTTC
TRBJ1-4 many TRBV4-2 NA 14 CASSQAGAGEKLFF TGTGCCAGCAGCCAAGCTGGGGCGGGTGAAAAACTGTTTTTT
TRBJ2-1 NA TRBV7-2 NA 15 CASSQFTRGENEQFF TGTGCCAGCAGCCAATTCACGAGGGGAGAAAATGAGCAGTTCTTC
TRBJ1-5 few TRBV10-3 NA 16 CAISEGDNNGNQPQHF TGTGCCATCAGTGAGGGGGACAATAACGGGAATCAGCCCCAGCATTTT
TRBJ1-1 few TRBV5-1 NA 14 CASSSFAPGTEAFF TGCGCCAGCAGCTCCTTCGCGCCCGGGACTGAAGCTTTCTTT
TRBJ1-2 few TRBV12-3/TRBV12-4 TRBD1 14 CASSRRQGFSGYTF TGTGCCAGCAGTCGACGACAGGGGTTTAGTGGCTACACCTTC
TRBJ2-3 few TRBV5-1 TRBD2 17 CASSLGYSGSRADTQYF TGCGCCAGCAGCTTGGGATATAGCGGGAGTAGAGCAGATACGCAGTATTTT
TRBJ1-2 few TRBV20-1 NA 12 CSATVGPYGYTF TGCAGTGCTACCGTGGGTCCCTATGGCTACACCTTC
TRBJ1-1 NA TRBV20-1 NA 11 CSALGHTEAFF TGCAGTGCGTTGGGGCACACTGAAGCTTTCTTT
TRBJ2-1 few TRBV30 TRBD2 13 CAWSPGGYNEQFF TGTGCCTGGAGTCCCGGGGGGTACAATGAGCAGTTCTTC
TRBJ1-1 many TRBV6-5 NA 14 CASLPEWTVAEAFF TGTGCCAGCCTTCCGGAATGGACAGTGGCTGAAGCTTTCTTT
TRBJ2-2 few TRBV30 TRBD2 15 CAWSGGLARAGELFF TGTGCCTGGAGTGGAGGACTAGCGAGAGCCGGGGAGCTGTTTTTT
TRBJ2-3 few TRBV7-2 TRBD2 18 CASSLATSGGSYTDTQYF TGTGCCAGCAGCTTAGCAACTAGCGGGGGGTCATACACAGATACGCAGTATTTT
TRBJ2-3 few TRBV10-3 NA 15 CAISEGFRGADTQYF TGTGCCATCAGTGAAGGCTTTCGTGGGGCAGATACGCAGTATTTT
TRBJ2-1 few TRBV7-9 TRBD2 15 CASSQTSGAPNEQFF TGTGCCAGCAGCCAGACTAGCGGGGCTCCTAATGAGCAGTTCTTC
TRBJ2-2 NA TRBV18 NA 14 CASSPIVGSGELFF TGTGCCAGCTCACCAATAGTAGGATCCGGGGAGCTGTTTTTT
TRBJ1-1 NA TRBV5-1 TRBD1 16 CASSGQGSRPATEAFF TGCGCCAGCAGTGGACAGGGTTCTCGTCCGGCCACTGAAGCTTTCTTT
TRBJ2-3 few TRBV29-1 TRBD2 15 CSVEDRLAGGDTQYF TGCAGCGTTGAAGATAGACTAGCGGGAGGCGATACGCAGTATTTT
TRBJ2-1 few TRBV6-2/TRBV6-3 TRBD2 12 CASSYGEGEQFF TGTGCCAGCAGTTACGGGGAGGGTGAGCAGTTCTTC
TRBJ2-1 few TRBV7-9 NA 12 CASSPPVNEQFF TGTGCCAGCAGCCCCCCCGTTAATGAGCAGTTCTTC
TRBJ1-5 once TRBV29-1 NA 14 CSAGADSGDQPQHF TGCAGTGCTGGAGCTGACAGTGGCGATCAGCCCCAGCATTTT
TRBJ2-4 NA TRBV6-1 NA 15 CASSEVQGPKNIQYF TGTGCCAGCAGTGAAGTCCAGGGCCCCAAAAACATTCAGTACTTC
TRBJ2-7 few TRBV7-2 NA 15 CASSLTRQGFDEQYF TGTGCCAGCAGCTTGACTAGACAGGGCTTCGACGAGCAGTACTTC
TRBJ1-4 NA TRBV20-1 NA 14 CSARDTLASEKLFF TGCAGTGCTAGAGATACCCTGGCAAGTGAAAAACTGTTTTTT
TRBJ2-1 NA TRBV20-1 TRBD2 15 CSAKFTSGAYNEQFF TGCAGTGCTAAATTCACTAGCGGAGCCTACAATGAGCAGTTCTTC
TRBJ2-7 NA TRBV12-3/TRBV12-4 TRBD1 15 CASTFTGTAYYEQYF TGTGCCAGCACTTTTACCGGGACAGCGTACTACGAGCAGTACTTC
TRBJ2-5 many TRBV24-1 TRBD2 14 CATEDRLAGETQYF TGTGCCACCGAAGACAGACTAGCGGGAGAGACCCAGTACTTC
TRBJ2-3 few TRBV29-1 TRBD2 12 CSVVGLGDTQYF TGCAGCGTTGTGGGACTAGGAGATACGCAGTATTTT
TRBJ1-5 few TRBV6-5 NA 15 CASSKDGYSNQPQHF TGTGCCAGCAGTAAGGACGGGTATAGCAATCAGCCCCAGCATTTT
TRBJ2-7 NA TRBV5-4 TRBD2 15 CASSLGGGSAYEQYF TGTGCCAGCAGCTTGGGGGGAGGGAGTGCCTACGAGCAGTACTTC
TRBJ2-5 many TRBV5-6 TRBD1 14 CASSSTGTEETQYF TGTGCCAGCAGCTCAACCGGGACAGAAGAGACCCAGTACTTC
TRBJ1-2 many TRBV5-1 NA 14 CASSLEGRNYGYTF TGCGCCAGCAGCCTCGAAGGACGGAACTATGGCTACACCTTC
TRBJ2-1 few TRBV7-6 TRBD1 14 CASSHGTVSNEQFF TGTGCCAGCAGCCACGGGACAGTCAGCAATGAGCAGTTCTTC
TRBJ1-1 NA TRBV7-2 TRBD1 14 CASTLDRGRGEAFF TGTGCCAGCACTTTAGACAGGGGCCGGGGTGAAGCTTTCTTT
TRBJ2-5 NA TRBV20-1 NA 13 CSAVRGAPETQYF TGCAGTGCCGTCAGGGGGGCCCCGGAGACCCAGTACTTC
TRBJ2-1 NA TRBV11-2 NA 16 CASSPRGDGSYNEQFF TGTGCCAGCAGCCCCAGGGGGGACGGGAGCTACAATGAGCAGTTCTTC
TRBJ2-7 NA TRBV6-1 TRBD2 15 CASSESPWGGSEQYF TGTGCCAGCAGTGAATCCCCTTGGGGGGGGAGCGAGCAGTACTTC
TRBJ2-2 NA TRBV28 TRBD1 17 CASSFSGQTSNTGELFF TGTGCCAGCAGTTTCTCGGGACAGACATCGAACACCGGGGAGCTGTTTTTT
TRBJ2-3 few TRBV19 TRBD2 17 CASSISSLAEATDTQYF TGTGCCAGTAGTATTTCCTCGCTAGCGGAGGCAACAGATACGCAGTATTTT